Listed here are 9 T cell receptor beta chains from one sample, sequenced in a study of T-cell memory formation after mild COVID-19. TCRdb reprocessed the 5' RACE reads via MiXCR and lists one record per CDR3 protein. The repertoire includes about 110,000 distinct CDR3 sequences, roughly a sixth of them detected once, and roughly 6% sits in the top ten. What was sequenced was PBMCs or a T cell subset sorted from them (not recorded which). All receptors come from a man in his late teens or twenties who had mild COVID-19 (a few samples of this study predate the infection). Cell type and time point are not known.

There are many counts of this clonotype. The gene calls are TRBV5-6 and TRBJ2-2; D is ambiguous. The length of the CDR3 is 13 residues. V was cut by 2 bases and J by 3 bases, with 5 bases left in between. Germline V lookup: CDR1 SGHDT, CDR2 YYEEEE. This chain's CDR3 is CASSFSDTGELFF. The DNA for the CDR3 is TGTGCCAGCAGCTTTTCCGACACCGGGGAGCTGTTTTTT.

This clonotype was recorded many times. The chain joins TRBV5-1 to TRBJ2-1, with 13 bases lining up with TRBD2. J lost 7 bases, V lost 4 bases, and 2 bases had no gene match. This CDR3 has 14 residues. Germline CDR1 is SGHRS and CDR2 is YFSETQ. The CDR3 nucleotides are TGCGCCAGCAGCGAACTAGCGGGGGGGAATGAGCAGTTCTTC. Its protein product is CASSELAGGNEQFF.

V and J are TRBV10-3 and TRBJ2-3; 8 positions match TRBD1. Germline lookup yields CDR1 ENHRY and CDR2 SYGVKD. This CDR3 contains 13 residues. The junction had 5 bases not matched to a gene; V was cut back by 9 bases and J by 3 bases. The CDR3 protein is CAIQGAGTDTQYF. CDR3 in DNA: TGTGCCATTCAGGGGGCCGGTACAGATACGCAGTATTTT.

This clonotype was seen a few times. The chain couples TRBV5-1 to TRBJ1-2; tentative D call: TRBD1 (6 bases). V shed 4 bases and J shed 4 bases, with 17 bases lying between them. The CDR3 contains 15 residues. The germline gives CDR1 SGHRS, CDR2 YFSETQ. The DNA of the CDR3 is TGCGCCAGCAGCCCCCCCCAGGGGAGTATCTATGGCTACACCTTC. It codes for CASSPPQGSIYGYTF.

This clonotype was seen repeatedly, ten times or more. The chain couples TRBV2 to TRBJ2-5; D may be TRBD2 (5 bases). This CDR3 contains 14 residues. CDR1 is SNHLY, CDR2 FYNNEI, per germline. V lost 6 bases, J lost 2 bases, and 13 bases lay in between. DNA of the CDR3: TGTGCCAGCAGCCGACTAACACCACAAGAGACCCAGTACTTC. It specifies CASSRLTPQETQYF.

The V gene is TRBV5-1, the J gene TRBJ1-5, with D maybe TRBD1 (5 bases). Germline-derived CDR1 and CDR2 are SGHRS and YFSETQ. This CDR3 has 15 amino acids. Trimming left V 4 bases short and J 1 base short, with 12 bases between. This CDR3 is CASSAFWGSNQPQHF. The CDR3 DNA follows: TGCGCCAGCAGCGCGTTTTGGGGCAGCAATCAGCCCCAGCATTTT.

In this sample, this clonotype turned up many times. This chain uses TRBV7-9 with TRBJ1-5; D may be TRBD1 (6 bases). Deletions cut 2 bases from V and 5 bases from J, with 10 bases between. The V gene's germline CDR1 is SEHNR and CDR2 FQNEAQ (reference sequence). This CDR3 has 14 residues. CDR3 protein: CASSLLGADQPQHF. The CDR3 DNA reads as TGTGCCAGCAGCTTATTGGGGGCTGATCAGCCCCAGCATTTT.

This clonotype was detected many times. The chain uses TRBV12-3 or TRBV12-4 and TRBJ1-1; D is ambiguous. The CDR3 runs 14 residues. Trimming stripped 3 bases from V and 2 bases from J, with 10 bases between. The CDR3 sequence: CASSFPGSNTEAFF. CDR3 sequence (DNA): TGTGCCAGCAGTTTCCCGGGGAGCAACACTGAAGCTTTCTTT.

The genes are TRBV5-1 and TRBJ2-5; 12 bases are shared with TRBD2. V trimming: 0 bases; J trimming: 2 bases; junction bases outside the gene matches: 2. CDR1 and CDR2 from the germline V gene are SGHRS and YFSETQ. The CDR3 covers 16 residues. CDR3 nucleotides: TGCGCCAGCAGCTTGGGAACTAGCGGGGGGCAAGAGACCCAGTACTTC. This codes for CASSLGTSGGQETQYF.